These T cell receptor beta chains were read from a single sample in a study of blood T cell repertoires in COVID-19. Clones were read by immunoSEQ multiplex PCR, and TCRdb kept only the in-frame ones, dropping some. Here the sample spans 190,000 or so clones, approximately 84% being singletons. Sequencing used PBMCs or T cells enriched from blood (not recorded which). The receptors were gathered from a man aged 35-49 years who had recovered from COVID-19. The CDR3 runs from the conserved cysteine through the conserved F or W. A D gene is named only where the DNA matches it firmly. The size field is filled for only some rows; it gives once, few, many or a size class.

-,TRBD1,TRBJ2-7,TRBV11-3,CASSLGNRGYEQYF,TGTGCCAGCAGCCTGGGCAACAGGGGTTACGAGCAGTACTTC
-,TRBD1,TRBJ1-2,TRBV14,CASNEGTGGAGFGANYGYTF,TGTGCCAGCAACGAGGGAACAGGGGGCGCAGGGTTCGGGGCTAACTATGGCTACACCTTC
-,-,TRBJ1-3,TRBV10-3,CAIGDGAPSGNTIYF,TGTGCCATCGGGGATGGGGCTCCCTCTGGAAACACCATATATTTT
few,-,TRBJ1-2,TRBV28,CASSLSLTPRIYTF,TGTGCCAGCAGTTTATCCTTGACTCCGAGGATCTACACCTTC
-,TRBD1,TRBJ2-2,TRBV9,CASSVGQGATGELFF,TGTGCCAGCAGCGTCGGACAGGGGGCGACCGGGGAGCTGTTTTTT
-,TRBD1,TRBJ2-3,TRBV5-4,CASNRGDRNTQYF,TGTGCCAGCAACAGGGGGGATAGAAATACGCAGTATTTT
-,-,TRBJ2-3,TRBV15,CATSNRGSLTDTQYF,TGTGCCACCAGCAATCGAGGGTCCCTCACAGATACGCAGTATTTT
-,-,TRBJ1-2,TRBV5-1,CASSLDQNGYTF,TGCGCCAGCAGCTTGGACCAGAATGGCTACACCTTC
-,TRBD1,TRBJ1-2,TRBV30,CAYTNDRGYYGYTF,TGTGCCTATACGAACGACAGGGGGTACTATGGCTACACCTTC
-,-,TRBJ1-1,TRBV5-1,CASSRTGAGDTEAFF,TGCGCCAGCAGCCGGACCGGGGCAGGGGACACTGAAGCTTTCTTT
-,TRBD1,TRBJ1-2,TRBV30,CAWTKMTGRGYTF,TGTGCCTGGACTAAGATGACAGGGCGAGGCTACACCTTC